This TCR beta chain was obtained from a study of CD8+ T cells in alopecia areata. Study at large: The drug, tofacitinib, lasted 6 to 18 months, followed by 6 months off drug.

Study-wide points: Among patients, TCR sharing was less clear than in mice, a difference possibly due in part to HLA diversity in the patient population.

Germline loops: CDR1 LGHNA, CDR2 YSLEER. The CDR3 has 17 residues. V lost 1 base and J lost 2; bases outside the gene matches: 7. Sequencing templates came from extracted RNA that was reverse transcribed into cDNA. Libraries were prepared by immunoSEQ multiplex PCR; TCRdb keeps only in-frame clonotypes and omits some of them. This sample has about 97,000 clones, with 41% found just once. Lesional scalp tissue (obtained by punch biopsy) and peripheral blood were collected from alopecia areata patients. On this clone: Its antigen is unidentified.

The rearrangement links TRBV4-3 to TRBJ1-5; 8 nucleotides agree with TRBD1. Sample: CD4+ T cells sorted from blood. This receptor was obtained from a human donor with alopecia areata. CDR3 in DNA: TGCGCCAGCAGCCAAGGGGGGACAGGCTGGGGCAATCAGCCCCAGCATTTT. This encodes CASSQGGTGWGNQPQHF.